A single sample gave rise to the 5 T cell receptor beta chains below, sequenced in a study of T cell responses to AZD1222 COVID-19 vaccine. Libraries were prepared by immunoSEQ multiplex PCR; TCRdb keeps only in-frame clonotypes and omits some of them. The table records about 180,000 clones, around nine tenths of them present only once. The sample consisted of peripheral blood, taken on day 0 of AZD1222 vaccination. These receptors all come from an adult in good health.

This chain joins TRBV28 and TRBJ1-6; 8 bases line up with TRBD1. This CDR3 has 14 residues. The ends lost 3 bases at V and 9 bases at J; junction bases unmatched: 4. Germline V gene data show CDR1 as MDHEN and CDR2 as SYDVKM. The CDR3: CASSFTGGSSPLHF. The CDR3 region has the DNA TGTGCCAGCAGTTTTACAGGGGGGAGTTCACCCCTCCACTTT.

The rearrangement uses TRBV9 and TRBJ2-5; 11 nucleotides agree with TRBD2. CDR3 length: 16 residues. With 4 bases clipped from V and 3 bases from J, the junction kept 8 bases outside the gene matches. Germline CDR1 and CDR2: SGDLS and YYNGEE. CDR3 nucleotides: TGTGCCAGCAGCCTTCGCCCTAGCGGGGGGAAAGAGACCCAGTACTTC. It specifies CASSLRPSGGKETQYF.

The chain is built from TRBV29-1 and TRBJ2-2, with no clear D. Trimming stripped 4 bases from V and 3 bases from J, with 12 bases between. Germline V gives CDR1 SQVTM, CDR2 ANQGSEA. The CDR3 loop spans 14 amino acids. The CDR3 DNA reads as TGCAGCGTTGGGGTTAGAAAGGACACCGGGGAGCTGTTTTTT. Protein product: CSVGVRKDTGELFF.

The CDR3 sequence: CATSDPLSGLSYNEQFF. CDR3 coding DNA: TGTGCCACCAGTGATCCCCTATCGGGACTCTCCTACAATGAGCAGTTCTTC. The rearrangement joins TRBV24-1 to TRBJ2-1, with D possibly matching TRBD2 (6 bases). CDR3 length: 17 residues. Trimming removed 3 bases from V and 0 bases from J, with 14 bases in between. CDR1 is KGHDR and CDR2 is SFDVKD in the germline V gene.

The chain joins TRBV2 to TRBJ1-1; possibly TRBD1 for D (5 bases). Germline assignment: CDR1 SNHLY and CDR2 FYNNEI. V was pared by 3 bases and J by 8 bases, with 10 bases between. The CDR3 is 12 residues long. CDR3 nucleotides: TGTGCCAGCAGTGAGAAGGGGCGGGAAGCTTTCTTT. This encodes CASSEKGREAFF.